The rows below give T cell receptor beta chains drawn from one sample of a study of blood T cell repertoires in COVID-19. Assay: immunoSEQ multiplex PCR; the TCRdb copy retains only in-frame clones and omits some. The sample includes over 60,000 clones, 85% to 90% of them seen just once. The sample comprised peripheral blood. These receptors came from a man aged 65 to 79 with acute or convalescent COVID-19. Both conserved end residues are part of each CDR3. The order of the fields is D gene, clone size, V gene, J gene, CDR3 DNA, CDR3 protein. A D gene is named only where the DNA matches it firmly. Expanded clones are given a class, and other clones once, few, many or no size at all.

TRBD1	NA	TRBV28	TRBJ1-3	TGTGCCAGCAGCGGGGACAGTTTAAGAAACACCATATATTTT	CASSGDSLRNTIYF
NA	NA	TRBV5-1	TRBJ2-6	TGCGCCAGCAGCTTGACTCCAACGACATTTGGGGCCAACGTCCTGACTTTC	CASSLTPTTFGANVLTF
TRBD2	NA	TRBV5-1	TRBJ2-5	TGCGCCAGCCGCCAGGGACTAGCGATTCTGGAGACCCAGTACTTC	CASRQGLAILETQYF
TRBD1	NA	TRBV6-5	TRBJ1-1	TGTGCCAGCATCTCGACAGGGAGGAACACTGAAGCTTTCTTT	CASISTGRNTEAFF
NA	NA	TRBV19	TRBJ1-6	TGTGCCAGTAGGGCAGGCAGCTCACTCAAGTCACCCCTCCACTTT	CASRAGSSLKSPLHF
TRBD2	NA	TRBV7-9	TRBJ2-7	TGTGCCAGCAGCCCCCCCGGGGGGGGGTACGAGCAGTACTTC	CASSPPGGGYEQYF
TRBD2	NA	TRBV15	TRBJ2-1	TGTGCCACCAGACGCGAACTAGCGGGGGAGCGTGGCAATGAGCAGTTCTTC	CATRRELAGERGNEQFF
NA	NA	TRBV5-1	TRBJ1-4	TGCGCCAGCAGCTTCACGGACTTTCGTGAAAAACTGTTTTTT	CASSFTDFREKLFF
NA	NA	TRBV7-8	TRBJ2-4	TGTGCCAGCAGCTGGACACCGGGCCCCCTTTTCAAAAACATTCAGTACTTC	CASSWTPGPLFKNIQYF
TRBD1	few	TRBV2	TRBJ2-1	TGTGCCACGGGACAGGGGTCCTACAATGAGCAGTTCTTC	CATGQGSYNEQFF
NA	NA	TRBV6-5	TRBJ2-3	TGTGCCAGCAAACTAGCACTTAGCACAGATACGCAGTATTTT	CASKLALSTDTQYF
TRBD1	NA	TRBV12-3/TRBV12-4	TRBJ1-2	TGTGCCAGCAGTTCGACAGGGGGTGGCTACACCTTC	CASSSTGGGYTF
NA	NA	TRBV2	TRBJ1-1	TGTGCCAGCACAAGGGGGAACACTGAAGCTTTCTTT	CASTRGNTEAFF
TRBD2	NA	TRBV4-1	TRBJ2-6	TGCGCCAGCAGCCGCCAAGGGACTAGCGGGCCGTCGACCGGGGCCAACGTCCTGACTTTC	CASSRQGTSGPSTGANVLTF
NA	once	TRBV11-3	TRBJ1-6	TGTGCCAGCAGCTTAAGTGGGAGTTCACCCCTCCACTTT	CASSLSGSSPLHF
TRBD1	NA	TRBV30	TRBJ1-1	TGTGCCTGGAGTACGCACCCGGGACAGGGAGCTTTCTTT	CAWSTHPGQGAFF
TRBD2	once	TRBV6-5	TRBJ2-4	TGTGCCAGCAGAACTAGCGGGAGAAGCATTCAGTACTTC	CASRTSGRSIQYF
NA	NA	TRBV27	TRBJ1-2	TGTGCCAGCAGTTTATCTTTGGTTTTCGGGGGTGGCTACACCTTC	CASSLSLVFGGGYTF
NA	NA	TRBV6-5	TRBJ1-2	TGTGCCAGCGCTCGACAGGCGTCTAACTATGGCTACACCTTC	CASARQASNYGYTF
NA	once	TRBV3-1/TRBV3-2	TRBJ2-7	TGTGCCAGCAGCACCAGCCTCGGAGGGAACGAGCAGTACTTC	CASSTSLGGNEQYF
NA	NA	TRBV7-9	TRBJ2-5	TGTGCCAGCAGCTTAGTCTCAGGGGTAGAGACCCAGTACTTC	CASSLVSGVETQYF
NA	once	TRBV4-1	TRBJ2-5	TGCGCCAGCAGCCAAGAAGGCCGGGGCCAAGAGACCCAGTACTTC	CASSQEGRGQETQYF
TRBD1	NA	TRBV6-1	TRBJ2-4	TGTGCCAGCAGTGAAGACAGGGGAAACATTCAGTACTTC	CASSEDRGNIQYF
NA	NA	TRBV27	TRBJ2-1	TGTGCCAGCAGGGGGGCGGAATTTACTACAAATGAGCAGTTCTTC	CASRGAEFTTNEQFF
NA	few	TRBV19	TRBJ2-7	TGTGCCAGTAGTATTACGACAGTCTCCTACGAGCAGTACTTC	CASSITTVSYEQYF